The sequence of this T cell receptor beta chain was determined in a study of T-cell memory formation after mild COVID-19. The study's findings and limits: The study detected some responding clones in pre-infection memory, suggesting cross-reactive memory joined. Most CD4+ clones that shrank were in CM and EM, while CD8+ ones turned up in EMRA. Day 15 to 85 contractors were CD4/CD8 balanced; later expanders leaned CD4+.

This clonotype was found once. Its antigen is still unknown. In TCRdb, the 5' RACE reads were re-called with MiXCR into one record per CDR3 protein. The sample contains roughly 35,000 distinct CDR3 sequences, approximately 21% of which appear only once. CDR3 length: 13 residues. In germline, CDR1 is SQVTM, CDR2 ANQGSEA. The junction had 6 bases not matched to a gene; V was cut back by 5 bases and J by 4 bases. The TCR comes from an adult who had mild COVID-19 (a few samples of this study predate the infection). Cell type and time point are not known. The specimen was PBMCs or a T cell subset sorted from them (not recorded which). J is TRBJ2-3 and V is TRBV29-1; TRBD1 matches at 7 bases. Written as DNA, the CDR3 is TGCAGCGTTTCGCACCAGGGGGCAGATACGCAGTATTTT. It codes for CSVSHQGADTQYF.